Listed below are T cell receptor beta chains from one sample, sequenced in a study of blood T cells in healthy people across ages. TCRdb fed the 5' RACE reads into MiXCR, producing one record per CDR3 protein. Among under 850,000 distinct CDR3 sequences listed, approximately 35% were seen once. The sequenced sample consisted of blood. The receptors come from a man aged 18 to 30 in good health. Each CDR3 is given with its conserved first and last residue. D genes are given only for firm matches. The listing skips clone size in some rows; elsewhere it reads once, few, many or a size class.

D	J	size	V	CDR3	DNA
NA	TRBJ1-1	NA	TRBV4-2	CASGRLGSQNTEAFF	TGTGCCAGCGGCCGACTAGGCAGCCAGAACACTGAAGCTTTCTTT
NA	TRBJ2-1	once	TRBV9	CASTPEGSAYNEQFF	TGTGCCAGCACCCCCGAAGGGAGCGCCTACAATGAGCAGTTCTTC
NA	TRBJ2-2	NA	TRBV5-4	CALLDGATKNTGELFF	TGTGCACTCCTCGACGGGGCTACTAAAAACACCGGGGAGCTGTTTTTT
NA	TRBJ2-5	few	TRBV29-1	CSVEKGETQYF	TGCAGCGTTGAAAAAGGGGAGACCCAGTACTTC
NA	TRBJ1-2	few	TRBV6-5	CASSDATNYGYTF	TGTGCCAGCAGTGACGCTACTAACTATGGCTACACCTTC
NA	TRBJ2-2	NA	TRBV4-1	CTSSQDSGSPGELFF	TGCACCAGCAGCCAAGACTCAGGTAGTCCCGGGGAGCTGTTTTTT
NA	TRBJ2-5	few	TRBV5-1	CASTPGGASRETQYF	TGCGCCAGCACTCCCGGAGGGGCTAGCAGAGAGACCCAGTACTTC
NA	TRBJ1-1	few	TRBV29-1	CSVAVVNTEAFF	TGCAGCGTTGCGGTCGTGAACACTGAAGCTTTCTTT
TRBD2	TRBJ2-7	few	TRBV3-1	CASSQSGGAGNEQYF	TGTGCCAGCAGTCAAAGCGGGGGGGCCGGGAATGAGCAGTACTTC
TRBD1	TRBJ2-4	NA	TRBV5-1	CASSLEQGSKNIQYF	TGCGCCAGCAGCTTGGAACAGGGGAGCAAAAACATTCAGTACTTC
TRBD1	TRBJ2-4	many	TRBV5-1	CASSPGQGELAKNIQYF	TGCGCCAGCAGCCCGGGACAGGGGGAGCTAGCCAAAAACATTCAGTACTTC
NA	TRBJ1-5	NA	TRBV12-3/TRBV12-4	CASSPNRDTYSNQPQHF	TGTGCCAGCAGCCCCAACCGGGACACATATAGCAATCAGCCCCAGCATTTT
NA	TRBJ2-2	NA	TRBV12-3/TRBV12-4	CASSLVAQGELFF	TGTGCCAGCAGTTTGGTAGCTCAGGGGGAGCTGTTTTTT
NA	TRBJ2-3	few	TRBV7-9	CASSRDEGGGLRTDTQYF	TGTGCCAGCAGCCGCGACGAGGGCGGGGGCCTCCGCACAGATACGCAGTATTTT
NA	TRBJ2-7	many	TRBV12-3/TRBV12-4	CASSSPGLTYEQYF	TGTGCCAGCAGCTCACCCGGGTTAACCTACGAGCAGTACTTC
NA	TRBJ1-2	NA	TRBV20-1	CSAMTTSYGYTF	TGCAGTGCTATGACGACGTCCTATGGCTACACCTTC
NA	TRBJ2-1	NA	TRBV7-9	CASSSRSTYNEQFF	TGTGCCAGCAGCTCTAGATCCACTTACAATGAGCAGTTCTTC
NA	TRBJ1-1	NA	TRBV6-2/TRBV6-3	CASSSPGKSEAFF	TGTGCCAGCAGTTCCCCAGGGAAATCTGAAGCTTTCTTT
TRBD2	TRBJ2-1	NA	TRBV5-1	CASSSTAISGGAYNEQFF	TGCGCCAGCAGCTCTACGGCGATCAGCGGGGGAGCTTACAATGAGCAGTTCTTC
NA	TRBJ1-6	few	TRBV5-6	CASSLTGIRFSPLHF	TGTGCCAGCAGCTTGACGGGGATCAGGTTTTCACCCCTCCACTTT
TRBD1	TRBJ1-4	once	TRBV12-3/TRBV12-4	CANSGDRANEKLFF	TGTGCCAACAGCGGGGACAGGGCTAATGAAAAACTGTTTTTT
TRBD1	TRBJ2-7	NA	TRBV18	CASSPGQGEHEQYF	TGTGCCAGCTCCCCCGGACAGGGTGAACACGAGCAGTACTTC
NA	TRBJ2-7	few	TRBV6-2/TRBV6-3	CASSYGGDGSYEQYF	TGTGCCAGCAGTTACGGTGGGGACGGCTCCTACGAGCAGTACTTC
NA	TRBJ2-2	few	TRBV20-1	CSARVRAANTGELFF	TGCAGTGCTAGGGTCAGGGCGGCGAACACCGGGGAGCTGTTTTTT
NA	TRBJ1-5	NA	TRBV12-3/TRBV12-4	CASSPRGLSNQPQHF	TGTGCCAGCAGTCCCCGGGGGCTAAGCAATCAGCCCCAGCATTTT
NA	TRBJ2-1	many	TRBV7-8	CASSLVDSSYNEQFF	TGTGCCAGCAGCTTGGTGGACAGCTCCTACAATGAGCAGTTCTTC
TRBD1	TRBJ1-2	few	TRBV7-9	CASSFTGASDGYTF	TGTGCCAGCAGCTTTACAGGGGCATCTGACGGCTACACCTTC
NA	TRBJ2-1	many	TRBV29-1	CSASQSLYNEQFF	TGCAGCGCGTCCCAGTCCCTCTACAATGAGCAGTTCTTC
NA	TRBJ1-2	NA	TRBV5-1	CAIPARGYTF	TGCGCCATCCCGGCCCGAGGCTACACCTTC
NA	TRBJ2-3	few	TRBV6-2/TRBV6-3	CASSYSNTRTDTQYF	TGTGCCAGCAGTTACTCGAACACCCGTACAGATACGCAGTATTTT
TRBD1	TRBJ2-5	many	TRBV20-1	CSARGTGGAAVQETQYF	TGCAGTGCTAGAGGAACAGGGGGCGCGGCTGTCCAAGAGACCCAGTACTTC
TRBD2	TRBJ2-1	many	TRBV20-1	CSAGTSGGNEQFF	TGCAGTGCTGGGACTAGCGGGGGTAATGAGCAGTTCTTC
NA	TRBJ1-4	NA	TRBV4-2	CASSQVGGARTNEKLFF	TGTGCCAGCAGCCAAGTGGGTGGGGCCCGAACTAATGAAAAACTGTTTTTT
NA	TRBJ1-2	many	TRBV7-3	CASSLGGLDGYTF	TGTGCCAGCAGTCTAGGGGGGCTGGATGGCTACACCTTC
NA	TRBJ2-7	NA	TRBV29-1	CSAKEGAYEQYF	TGCAGCGCTAAGGAGGGAGCTTACGAGCAGTACTTC
NA	TRBJ2-7	many	TRBV29-1	CSVEGGAPYEQYF	TGCAGCGTCGAGGGGGGGGCGCCTTACGAGCAGTACTTC
TRBD2	TRBJ2-3	NA	TRBV12-5	CASVAGGGDTQYF	TGTGCTAGTGTGGCGGGGGGGGGAGATACGCAGTATTTT